Following are 5 T cell receptor beta chains from one sample sequenced in a study of shared clonotypes between healthy human individuals. Sequenced by immunoSEQ multiplex PCR; TCRdb stores in-frame clones only, minus some. Here the sample spans millions of clones, just over 90% being singletons. The source material was naive CD4+ T cells from PBMCs. Noted subset: CD45RA+ positively selected. These receptors were taken from a man aged 18-30 years in good health. Some clones in this sample may be carry-over from other donors' samples.

J is TRBJ2-6 and V is TRBV7-2; D is possibly TRBD2 (6 bases). V was cut by 0 bases and J by 4 bases, with 16 bases left in between. Germline V gives CDR1 SGHTA, CDR2 FQGNSA. This CDR3 spans 18 amino acids. The CDR3 here is CASSLALREARGANVLTF. The CDR3 region has the DNA TGTGCCAGCAGCTTAGCTTTGAGGGAGGCGAGGGGGGCCAACGTCCTGACTTTC.

The J gene is TRBJ2-3, the V gene TRBV28; 8 nucleotides agree with TRBD2. J was trimmed by 6 bases and V by 5 bases; bases with no gene match: 1. Germline V gives CDR1 MDHEN, CDR2 SYDVKM. The CDR3 sequence is 12 residues long. CDR3 protein: CASSASGDTQYF. In nucleotides, the CDR3 is TGTGCCAGCAGTGCTAGCGGGGATACGCAGTATTTT.

This chain connects TRBV28 to TRBJ2-2; D gene uncertain. This CDR3 spans 15 amino acids. V lost 5 bases and J lost 4, with 14 bases in between. CDR1 is MDHEN and CDR2 is SYDVKM in the germline V gene. Here the CDR3 DNA reads TGTGCCAGCAGTAGTCAGGCGCTTGGCACCGGGGAGCTGTTTTTT. It encodes CASSSQALGTGELFF.

This rearrangement joins TRBV7-3 to TRBJ2-1; D unclear. Trimming stripped 1 base from V and 3 bases from J, with 13 bases between. The CDR3 sequence is 16 residues long. CDR1 SGHTA and CDR2 FQGTGA come from the germline V gene. As DNA, the CDR3 is TGTGCCAGCAGCTTAAGAGCGATTGGCGGCTACAATGAGCAGTTCTTC. Encoded protein: CASSLRAIGGYNEQFF.

The rearrangement uses TRBV7-2 and TRBJ2-3; D uncertain. This CDR3 region has 14 residues. The V gene's germline CDR1 is SGHTA and CDR2 FQGNSA. V dropped 4 bases and J dropped 7 bases, with 15 bases sitting between them. CDR3 loop: CASSSYTGGNTQYF. The CDR3 DNA reads TGTGCCAGCAGCTCATATACCGGCGGTAATACGCAGTATTTT. Using reference TRBV7-2 and TRBJ2-3 for the parts outside the CDR3, the full variable domain is GAGVSQSPSNKVTEKGKDVELRCDPISGHTALYWYRQSLGQGLEFLIYFQGNSAPDKSGLPSDRFSAERTGGSVSTLTIQRTQQEDSAVYLCASSSYTGGNTQYFGPGTRLTVL.